These T cell receptor beta chains were read from a single sample in a study of blood T cell repertoires in COVID-19. Measured with immunoSEQ multiplex PCR; TCRdb has only the in-frame clones, and not every one. Here the sample spans roughly 250,000 clones, approximately 85% being singletons. The sequencing input was peripheral blood. Receptors were obtained from a man in his forties with acute or convalescent COVID-19. The CDR3 runs from the conserved cysteine through the conserved F or W. D genes are given only for firm matches. Only some rows state a clone size, as once, few, many or a class for expanded clones.

v_gene	d_gene	len	j_gene	abundance	CDR3aa	CDR3nt
TRBV28	NA	18	TRBJ1-6	NA	CASISPGAPSSYNSPLHF	TGTGCCAGCATTTCCCCGGGAGCACCGAGCTCCTATAATTCACCCCTCCACTTT
TRBV27	NA	16	TRBJ1-4	NA	CASSRQTQRGLEKLFF	TGTGCCAGCAGCCGTCAAACTCAAAGGGGACTTGAAAAACTGTTTTTT
TRBV18	TRBD1	16	TRBJ1-3	NA	CASSYDRGTSGNTIYF	TGTGCCAGCTCATACGACAGGGGAACCTCTGGAAACACCATATATTTT
TRBV18	TRBD1	15	TRBJ1-1	NA	CASSPLGTVNTEAFF	TGTGCCAGCTCACCACTCGGGACAGTGAACACTGAAGCTTTCTTT
TRBV5-1	TRBD1	17	TRBJ1-1	NA	CASNVGDRGEKNTEAFF	TGCGCCAGCAACGTAGGGGACAGGGGTGAAAAGAACACTGAAGCTTTCTTT
TRBV6-5	NA	14	TRBJ1-6	NA	CASTRRVESSPLHF	TGTGCCAGCACCCGTCGGGTTGAGAGTTCACCCCTCCACTTT
TRBV5-1	TRBD1	16	TRBJ1-6	once	CASSFLLGTDNSPLHF	TGCGCCAGCAGCTTTCTTCTGGGGACAGATAATTCACCCCTCCACTTT
TRBV3-1/TRBV3-2	NA	15	TRBJ2-7	NA	CASSPEVGQSYEQYF	TGTGCCAGCAGCCCAGAAGTGGGACAAAGTTACGAGCAGTACTTC
TRBV19	NA	14	TRBJ1-5	NA	CASSIGVGNQPQHF	TGTGCCAGTAGTATCGGAGTAGGCAATCAGCCCCAGCATTTT
TRBV3-1/TRBV3-2	TRBD2	16	TRBJ2-7	NA	CASTPLAGVPSYEQYF	TGTGCCAGCACCCCCCTGGCGGGGGTCCCCTCCTACGAGCAGTACTTC
TRBV18	NA	13	TRBJ2-7	NA	CASSPASSYEQYF	TGTGCCAGCTCACCGGCCAGCTCCTACGAGCAGTACTTC
TRBV29-1	NA	17	TRBJ2-1	NA	CSVEDKEGSSSYNEQFF	TGCAGCGTTGAAGATAAGGAGGGCAGCAGCTCCTACAATGAGCAGTTCTTC
TRBV24-1	NA	14	TRBJ2-5	NA	CATSDSGKQETQYF	TGTGCCACCAGTGATTCAGGAAAACAAGAGACCCAGTACTTC
TRBV6-2/TRBV6-3	NA	11	TRBJ2-1	NA	CASSYRDEQFF	TGTGCCAGCAGTTACCGGGATGAGCAGTTCTTC
TRBV6-5	NA	12	TRBJ2-7	NA	CASRGFTYEQYF	TGTGCCAGCCGGGGGTTCACCTACGAGCAGTACTTC
TRBV9	TRBD1	14	TRBJ1-4	few	CASSPGTGVEKLFF	TGTGCCAGCAGCCCCGGGACAGGGGTTGAAAAACTGTTTTTT
TRBV4-1	NA	15	TRBJ2-1	NA	CASSQDGVARNEQFF	TGCGCCAGCAGCCAAGATGGGGTAGCGCGCAATGAGCAGTTCTTC
TRBV21-1	NA	13	TRBJ2-3	NA	CASTDRGKDTQYF	TGTGCCAGTACCGACAGGGGTAAAGATACGCAGTATTTT
TRBV6-1	NA	14	TRBJ1-5	NA	CASSDGPLNQPQHF	TGTGCCAGCAGTGATGGGCCATTAAATCAGCCCCAGCATTTT
TRBV6-5	NA	14	TRBJ2-2	once	CASIKITDTGELFF	TGTGCCAGCATTAAAATCACGGACACCGGGGAGCTGTTTTTT
TRBV28	NA	14	TRBJ1-4	once	CASSTRGLNEKLFF	TGTGCCAGCAGCACAAGGGGGTTAAATGAAAAACTGTTTTTT
TRBV7-9	TRBD2	15	TRBJ2-7	NA	CASSPGGGRTYEQYF	TGTGCCAGCAGCCCGGGGGGGGGCAGGACCTACGAGCAGTACTTC
TRBV19	NA	13	TRBJ1-1	NA	CASSIAGGTEAFF	TGTGCCAGTAGTATAGCGGGAGGCACTGAAGCTTTCTTT
TRBV2	TRBD1	12	TRBJ1-5	many	CASTRTGETQHF	TGTGCCAGCACCCGGACAGGGGAAACCCAGCATTTT
TRBV27	NA	14	TRBJ1-1	NA	CASSLRGGNTEAFF	TGTGCCAGCAGTTTAAGGGGCGGAAACACTGAAGCTTTCTTT
TRBV30	NA	13	TRBJ1-2	NA	CAWSLQGARGYTF	TGTGCCTGGAGCTTACAGGGAGCACGTGGCTACACCTTC
TRBV5-1	TRBD2	15	TRBJ2-1	NA	CASSAVAGGWNEQFF	TGCGCCAGCAGCGCCGTAGCGGGGGGGTGGAATGAGCAGTTCTTC
TRBV2	TRBD2	15	TRBJ2-5	NA	CASSIRGGERETQYF	TGTGCCAGCAGCATTCGGGGGGGAGAGCGGGAGACCCAGTACTTC
TRBV24-1	NA	15	TRBJ2-1	once	CATSDADGAENEQFF	TGTGCCACCAGTGATGCCGACGGAGCCGAGAATGAGCAGTTCTTC
TRBV29-1	TRBD1	11	TRBJ1-1	NA	CSVSGGGEAFF	TGCAGCGTTTCAGGAGGGGGCGAAGCTTTCTTT
TRBV7-6	TRBD1	15	TRBJ1-2	NA	CASSLRDSAHNGYTF	TGTGCCAGCAGCCTCCGGGACAGCGCCCACAATGGCTACACCTTC
TRBV5-1	NA	15	TRBJ1-1	NA	CASSLESPSNTEAFF	TGCGCCAGCAGCTTGGAGAGCCCCTCGAACACTGAAGCTTTCTTT
TRBV27	TRBD1	15	TRBJ2-1	NA	CASSLGTGFYNEQFF	TGTGCCAGCAGTTTAGGGACAGGGTTCTACAATGAGCAGTTCTTC
TRBV7-9	NA	13	TRBJ2-7	NA	CASSFSASYEQYF	TGTGCCAGCAGCTTTAGTGCCTCATACGAGCAGTACTTC
TRBV5-4	TRBD1	15	TRBJ2-3	once	CASSLLTGGGDTQYF	TGTGCCAGCAGCTTGTTAACAGGGGGCGGAGATACGCAGTATTTT
TRBV4-3	TRBD1	15	TRBJ2-7	NA	CASSQDPGQGYEQYF	TGCGCCAGCAGCCAAGATCCGGGACAGGGCTACGAGCAGTACTTC
TRBV5-1	TRBD1	15	TRBJ1-4	NA	CASSLETGNNEKLFF	TGCGCCAGCAGCCTAGAGACAGGGAATAATGAAAAACTGTTTTTT
TRBV6-6	NA	15	TRBJ2-7	NA	CASSYRGASSYEQYF	TGTGCCAGCAGTTATCGGGGGGCAAGCTCCTACGAGCAGTACTTC
TRBV7-2	NA	13	TRBJ1-1	NA	CASSLEQGTEAFF	TGTGCCAGCAGCTTAGAACAGGGAACTGAAGCTTTCTTT
TRBV6-5	NA	15	TRBJ1-4	NA	CASSSLGGTNEKLFF	TGTGCCAGCAGTTCCCTTGGGGGGACTAATGAAAAACTGTTTTTT
TRBV4-1	NA	16	TRBJ2-3	NA	CASSQWPDMSTDTQYF	TGCGCCAGCAGCCAATGGCCGGACATGAGCACAGATACGCAGTATTTT
TRBV7-9	NA	14	TRBJ2-3	NA	CASSLLPIPDTQYF	TGTGCCAGCAGCTTACTACCAATACCAGATACGCAGTATTTT
TRBV9	NA	14	TRBJ2-1	NA	CASSADRPQDEQFF	TGTGCCAGCAGCGCAGACAGACCACAGGATGAGCAGTTCTTC
TRBV4-1	TRBD1	17	TRBJ1-2	NA	CASSPIRGVGRGQGYTF	TGCGCCAGCAGCCCCATAAGAGGGGTAGGCAGGGGGCAAGGCTACACCTTC
TRBV9	NA	18	TRBJ1-2	NA	CASSVAPGQHDSNYGYTF	TGTGCCAGCAGCGTAGCCCCAGGCCAACACGATTCTAACTATGGCTACACCTTC
TRBV28	TRBD1	15	TRBJ2-1	NA	CASRGSGTGGDEQFF	TGTGCCAGCAGGGGATCCGGGACAGGGGGCGATGAGCAGTTCTTC